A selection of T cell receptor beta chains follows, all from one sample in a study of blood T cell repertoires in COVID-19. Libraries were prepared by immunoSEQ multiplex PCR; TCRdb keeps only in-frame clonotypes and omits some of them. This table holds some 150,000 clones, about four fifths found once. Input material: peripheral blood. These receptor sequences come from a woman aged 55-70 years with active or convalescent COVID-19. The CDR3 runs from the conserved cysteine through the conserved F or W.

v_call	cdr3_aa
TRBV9	CASSVVGDFGPEAFF
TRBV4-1	CASSQGADNSYNEQFF
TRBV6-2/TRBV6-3	CASSLDRVGNSPLHF
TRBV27	CASSLSTGRQETQYF
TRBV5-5	CASSLAGMYNSPLHF
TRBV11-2	CASSFGLSGQFF
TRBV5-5	CASSLLTSGGASEQFF
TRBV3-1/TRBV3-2	CASSQSRDSPLHF
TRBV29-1	CSVRIAGGDNVLTF
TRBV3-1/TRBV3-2	CASSPMWGPRDNEQFF
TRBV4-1	CASSHSGANTEAFF
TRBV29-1	CSGTSGILNTEAFF
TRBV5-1	CASSLVTSGRASDTQYF
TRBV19	CASSPWGLGTYEQYF
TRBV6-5	CASSYGRGGNYGYTF
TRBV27	CASSGAGVGETQYF
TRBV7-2	CASSLGRQPQHF
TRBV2	CASKPLAGSSYNEQFF
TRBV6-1	CASSEVWSWRSYEQYF
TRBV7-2	CASSFRQVYGYTF
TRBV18	CASSPPVGTSGTDTQYF
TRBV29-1	CSDSGYTF
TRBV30	CAWRATGGTEAFF
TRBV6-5	CASSSKGRGWAEAFF
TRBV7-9	CASSPSSAGHPYEQYF
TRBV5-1	CASSSAISGGIWEETQYF
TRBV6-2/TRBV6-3	CASSAGFRGLTAEQFF
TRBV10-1	CASSERRPGQGGDEQFF
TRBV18	CASSPPRGATEETQYF
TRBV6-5	CASSRGYYQPQHF
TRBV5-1	CASSLGTGNTEAFF
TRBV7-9	CASSQLGPTGVGMEQFF
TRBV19	CASSGTVRYEQYF